This passage covers 3 T cell receptor beta chains from one sample sequenced in a study of CD8 T cells in Susac syndrome. A quantity of roughly 0.5 to 1 ug RNA underwent reverse transcription using random hexamers. TCRdb reprocessed the immunoSEQ multiplex PCR reads via MiXCR and lists one record per CDR3 protein. The profile shows 300,000 to 350,000 distinct CDR3 sequences, 92% of them singletons. The specimen sequenced was CD4+ T cells from PBMCs. Receptors were obtained from a human donor with multiple sclerosis.

The gene calls are TRBV5-4 and TRBJ2-7, with 10 positions matching TRBD1. V dropped 3 bases and J dropped 4; count of bases not matched to a gene: 4. CDR1 is SGHNT, CDR2 YYREEE, per germline (reference sequence). The CDR3 is 14 amino acids. For the CDR3, the DNA is TGTGCCAGCAGCTGGGGACAGGGGCGATACGAGCAGTACTTC. Translating it yields CASSWGQGRYEQYF.

The chain combines TRBV18 with TRBJ2-1, with TRBD2 identical over 7 bases. Looked up from germline, CDR1 is KGHSH and CDR2 is LQKENI. V lost 3 bases, J lost 0 bases, and 5 bases stayed unmatched. This CDR3 contains 16 residues. The DNA for the CDR3 is TGTGCCAGCTCACCGCGGCTAGCGGACTCCTACAATGAGCAGTTCTTC. Its protein product is CASSPRLADSYNEQFF. Using reference TRBV18 and TRBJ2-1 for the parts outside the CDR3, the full variable domain is NAGVMQNPRHLVRRRGQEARLRCSPMKGHSHVYWYRQLPEEGLKFMVYLQKENIIDESGMPKERFSAEFPKEGPSILRIQQVVRGDSAAYFCASSPRLADSYNEQFFGPGTRLTVL.

The V gene is TRBV28, the J gene TRBJ1-5; D unresolved. Trimming pared 6 bases from V and 6 bases from J, leaving 21 bases between. Germline V CDR1 and CDR2: MDHEN, SYDVKM. The CDR3 spans 16 residues. The CDR3 sequence is CASSLAQRIKGQPQHF. The CDR3 nucleotides are TGTGCCAGCAGCCTGGCCCAGCGGATTAAGGGTCAGCCCCAGCATTTT.